A single T cell receptor beta chain is shown here with its context. Its antigen remains unknown. Additional DNA sequences in this sample encode the identical CDR3. Ipilimumab-mediated CTLA-4 blockade plus focal radiation was given to patients having chemo-refractory metastatic non-small-cell lung cancer. The table came from immunoSEQ multiplex PCR; TCRdb's copy has only in-frame clones and leaves some out. Here the sample spans tens of thousands of clones, roughly 63% being singletons. The data stem from a study of radiotherapy plus CTLA-4 blockade in lung cancer. The wider study: Disease control reached 31%, with objective responses in 15% to 20%. Study conclusions and caveats: In blood, tumor-derived TCR clones expanded after radiotherapy plus ipilimumab. Early clone dynamics of blood T cells, plus interferon-beta, reportedly predicted response best.

Germline trimming cut 4 bases from V and 6 bases from J; bases unmatched to any gene: 5. The length of the CDR3 is 15 residues. Looked up from germline, CDR1 is SGHDN and CDR2 is FVKESK. This material consisted of peripheral blood, taken from a patient treated with radiotherapy plus ipilimumab. The chain uses TRBV14 and TRBJ2-1; 11 positions agree with TRBD2. The TCR originated in a human donor with non-small cell lung cancer who had a partial response to radiotherapy plus ipilimumab. The CDR3 protein is CASSPVAGGGNEQFF. The CDR3 DNA is TGTGCCAGCAGCCCCGTAGCGGGAGGGGGCAATGAGCAGTTCTTC.